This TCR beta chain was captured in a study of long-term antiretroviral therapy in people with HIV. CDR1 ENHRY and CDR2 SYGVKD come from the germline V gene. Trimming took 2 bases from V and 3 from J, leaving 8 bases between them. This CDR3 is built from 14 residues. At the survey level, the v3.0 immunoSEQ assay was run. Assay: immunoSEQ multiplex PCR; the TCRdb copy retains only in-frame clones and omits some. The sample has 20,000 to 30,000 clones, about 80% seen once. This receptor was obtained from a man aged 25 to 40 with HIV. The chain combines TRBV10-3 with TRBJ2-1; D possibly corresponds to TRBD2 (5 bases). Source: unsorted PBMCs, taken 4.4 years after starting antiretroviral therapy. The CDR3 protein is CAISERGNYNEQFF. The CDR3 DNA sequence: TGTGCCATCAGTGAGCGGGGAAACTACAATGAGCAGTTCTTC.